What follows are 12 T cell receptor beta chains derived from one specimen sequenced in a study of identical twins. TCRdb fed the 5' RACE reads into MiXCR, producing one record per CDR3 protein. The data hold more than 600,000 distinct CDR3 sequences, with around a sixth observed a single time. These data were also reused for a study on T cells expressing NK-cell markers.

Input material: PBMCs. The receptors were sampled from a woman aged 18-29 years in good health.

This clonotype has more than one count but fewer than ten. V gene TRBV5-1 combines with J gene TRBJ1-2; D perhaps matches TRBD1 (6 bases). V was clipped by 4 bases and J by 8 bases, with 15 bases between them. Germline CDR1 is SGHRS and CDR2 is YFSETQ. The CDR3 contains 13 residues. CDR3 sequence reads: CASSTQPGEGYTF. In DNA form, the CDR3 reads TGCGCCAGCAGCACCCAACCAGGGGAAGGCTACACCTTC. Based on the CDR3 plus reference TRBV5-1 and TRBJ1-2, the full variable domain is KAGVTQTPRYLIKTRGQQVTLSCSPISGHRSVSWYQQTPGQGLQFLFEYFSETQRNKGNFPGRFSGRQFSNSRSEMNVSTLELGDSALYLCASSTQPGEGYTFGSGTRLTVV.

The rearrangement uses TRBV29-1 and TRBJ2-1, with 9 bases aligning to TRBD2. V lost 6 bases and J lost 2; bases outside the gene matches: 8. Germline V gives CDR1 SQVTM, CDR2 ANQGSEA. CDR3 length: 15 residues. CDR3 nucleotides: TGCAGCGTAGATAAGCGGGGGGATACCTACAATGAGCAGTTCTTC. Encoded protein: CSVDKRGDTYNEQFF.

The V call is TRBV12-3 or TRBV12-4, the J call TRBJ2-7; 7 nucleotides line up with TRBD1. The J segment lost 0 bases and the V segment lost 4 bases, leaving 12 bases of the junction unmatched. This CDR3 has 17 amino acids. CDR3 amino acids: CASSSSTGPASSYEQYF. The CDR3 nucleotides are TGTGCCAGCAGTTCATCGACAGGGCCCGCTAGCTCCTACGAGCAGTACTTC.

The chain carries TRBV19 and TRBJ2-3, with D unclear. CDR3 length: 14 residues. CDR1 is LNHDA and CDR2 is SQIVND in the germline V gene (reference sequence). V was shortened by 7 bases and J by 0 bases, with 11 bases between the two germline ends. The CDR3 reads CASKTRPSTDTQYF. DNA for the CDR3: TGTGCCAGTAAGACTCGACCTAGCACAGATACGCAGTATTTT.

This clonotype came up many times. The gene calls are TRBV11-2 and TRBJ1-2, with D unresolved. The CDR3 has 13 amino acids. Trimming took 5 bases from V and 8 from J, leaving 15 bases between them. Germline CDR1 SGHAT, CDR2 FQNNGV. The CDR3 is CASSQRPGWGYTF. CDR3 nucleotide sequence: TGTGCCAGCAGCCAACGACCAGGTTGGGGCTACACCTTC.

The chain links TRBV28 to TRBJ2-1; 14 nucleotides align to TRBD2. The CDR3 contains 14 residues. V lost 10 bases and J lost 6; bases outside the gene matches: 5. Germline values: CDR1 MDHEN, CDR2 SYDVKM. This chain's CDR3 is CAIPGTSGGNEQFF. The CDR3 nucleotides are TGTGCCATCCCCGGGACTAGCGGGGGCAATGAGCAGTTCTTC.

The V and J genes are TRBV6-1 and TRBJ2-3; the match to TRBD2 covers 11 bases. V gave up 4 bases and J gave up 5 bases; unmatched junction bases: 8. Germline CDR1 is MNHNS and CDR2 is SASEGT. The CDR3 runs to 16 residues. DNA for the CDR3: TGTGCCAGCAGTGGCAAACTAGCGGGAGTTGGAGATACGCAGTATTTT. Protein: CASSGKLAGVGDTQYF.

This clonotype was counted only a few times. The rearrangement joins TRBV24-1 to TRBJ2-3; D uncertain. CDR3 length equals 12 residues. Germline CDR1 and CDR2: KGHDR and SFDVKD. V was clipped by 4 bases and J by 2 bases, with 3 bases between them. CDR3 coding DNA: TGTGCCACCAGTGACGCCACAGATACGCAGTATTTT. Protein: CATSDATDTQYF.

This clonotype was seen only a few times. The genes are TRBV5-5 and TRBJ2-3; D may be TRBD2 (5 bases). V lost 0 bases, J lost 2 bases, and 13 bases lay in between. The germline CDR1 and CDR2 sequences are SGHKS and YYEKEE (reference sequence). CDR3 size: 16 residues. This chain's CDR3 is CASSLAGVRHTDTQYF. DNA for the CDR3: TGTGCCAGCAGCTTGGCCGGGGTTCGTCACACAGATACGCAGTATTTT.

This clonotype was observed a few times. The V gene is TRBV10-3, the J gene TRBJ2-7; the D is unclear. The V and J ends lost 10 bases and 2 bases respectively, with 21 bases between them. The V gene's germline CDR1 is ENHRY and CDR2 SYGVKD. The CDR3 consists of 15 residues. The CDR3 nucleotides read TGTGCCACCTCCGCCTTAGACACAGCCCCCTACGAGCAGTACTTC. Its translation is CATSALDTAPYEQYF.

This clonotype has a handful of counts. CDR3 DNA: TGTGCCAGCAGCCTTGGGACTAGCGCCAACACCGGGGAGCTGTTTTTT. This encodes CASSLGTSANTGELFF. The chain recombines TRBV7-8 with TRBJ2-2, with 10 bases identical to TRBD2. V lost 5 bases and J lost 2; bases outside the gene matches: 5. Germline-derived CDR1 and CDR2 are SGHVS and FQNEAQ. The CDR3 totals 16 residues.

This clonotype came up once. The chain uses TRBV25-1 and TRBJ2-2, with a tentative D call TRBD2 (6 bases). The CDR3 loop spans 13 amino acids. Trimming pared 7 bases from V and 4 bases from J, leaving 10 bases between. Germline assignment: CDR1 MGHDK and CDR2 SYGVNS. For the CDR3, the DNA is TGTGCCAGCAACCAAGCGGGCACCGGGGAGCTGTTTTTT. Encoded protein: CASNQAGTGELFF. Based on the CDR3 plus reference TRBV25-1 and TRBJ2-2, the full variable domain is EADIYQTPRYLVIGTGKKITLECSQTMGHDKMYWYQQDPGMELHLIHYSYGVNSTEKGDLSSESTVSRIRTEHFPLTLESARPSHTSQYLCASNQAGTGELFFGEGSRLTVL.